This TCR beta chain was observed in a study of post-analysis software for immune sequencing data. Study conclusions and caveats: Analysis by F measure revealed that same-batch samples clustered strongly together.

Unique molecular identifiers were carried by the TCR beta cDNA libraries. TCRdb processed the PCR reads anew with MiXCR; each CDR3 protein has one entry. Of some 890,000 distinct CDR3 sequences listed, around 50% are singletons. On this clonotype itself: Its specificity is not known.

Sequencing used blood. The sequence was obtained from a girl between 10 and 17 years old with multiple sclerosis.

For the CDR3, the DNA is TGCAGCGTTGGCGGGAGGGCCTGGGAGACCCAGTACTTC. Its translation: CSVGGRAWETQYF. The V call is TRBV29-1, the J call TRBJ2-5, with 9 bases identical to TRBD2. CDR1 and CDR2 (germline): SQVTM, ANQGSEA. The CDR3 is made up of 13 amino acids. The V gene end was trimmed by 4 bases and the J gene end by 5 bases; junction bases not matched to a gene: 5.